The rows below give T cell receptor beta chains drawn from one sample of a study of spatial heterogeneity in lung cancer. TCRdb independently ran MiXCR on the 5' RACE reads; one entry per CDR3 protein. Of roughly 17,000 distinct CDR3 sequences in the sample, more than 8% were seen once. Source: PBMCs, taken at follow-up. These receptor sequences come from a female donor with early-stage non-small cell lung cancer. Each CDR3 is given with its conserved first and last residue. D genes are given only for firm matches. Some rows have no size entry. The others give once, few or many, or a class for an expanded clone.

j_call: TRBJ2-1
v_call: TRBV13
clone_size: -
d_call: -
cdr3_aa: CASSHRAGNEQFF
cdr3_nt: TGTGCCAGCAGTCATAGGGCAGGCAATGAGCAGTTCTTC

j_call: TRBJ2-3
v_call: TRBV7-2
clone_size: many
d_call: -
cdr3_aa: CASSSYTDTQYF
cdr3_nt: TGTGCCAGCAGCTCATACACAGATACGCAGTATTTT

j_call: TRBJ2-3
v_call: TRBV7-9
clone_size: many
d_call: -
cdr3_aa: CASSRVGGRLGTDTQYF
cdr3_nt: TGTGCCAGCAGCCGGGTGGGTGGTCGTTTGGGCACAGATACGCAGTATTTT

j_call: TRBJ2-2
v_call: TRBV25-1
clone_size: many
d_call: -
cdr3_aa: CASSESGDTGELFF
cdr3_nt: TGTGCCAGCAGTGAATCAGGGGACACCGGGGAGCTGTTTTTT

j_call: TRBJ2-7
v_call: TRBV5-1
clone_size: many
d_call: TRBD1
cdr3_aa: CASSFTGGREQYF
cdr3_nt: TGCGCCAGCAGCTTTACAGGGGGCCGCGAGCAGTACTTC

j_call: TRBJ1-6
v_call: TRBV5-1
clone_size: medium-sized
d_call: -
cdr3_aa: CASSLVDSPLHF
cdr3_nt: TGCGCCAGCAGCTTGGTAGATTCACCCCTCCACTTT

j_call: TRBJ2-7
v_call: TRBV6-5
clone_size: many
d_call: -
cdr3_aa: CASSHQGGGLYEQYF
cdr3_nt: TGTGCCAGCAGTCACCAGGGTGGGGGCCTTTACGAGCAGTACTTC

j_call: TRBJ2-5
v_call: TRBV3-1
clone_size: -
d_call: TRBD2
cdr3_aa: CASSLSGRASETQYF
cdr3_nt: TGTGCCAGCAGCCTAAGCGGGAGGGCCTCTGAGACCCAGTACTTC

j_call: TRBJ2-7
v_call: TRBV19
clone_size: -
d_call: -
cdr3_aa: CASSRDGGYEQYF
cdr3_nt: TGTGCCAGTAGCAGGGACGGGGGCTACGAGCAGTACTTC

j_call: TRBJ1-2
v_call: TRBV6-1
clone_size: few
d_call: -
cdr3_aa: CASTNGLGEGYTF
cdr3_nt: TGTGCCAGCACCAACGGACTCGGGGAGGGCTACACCTTC

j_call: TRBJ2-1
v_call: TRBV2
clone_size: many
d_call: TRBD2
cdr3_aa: CASRGPGLAGGNEQFF
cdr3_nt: TGTGCCAGCAGGGGACCGGGACTAGCGGGGGGGAATGAGCAGTTCTTC

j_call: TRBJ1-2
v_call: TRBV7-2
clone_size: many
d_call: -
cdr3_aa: CASSPSLGYYGYTF
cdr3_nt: TGTGCCAGCAGCCCGAGCCTGGGGTACTATGGCTACACCTTC

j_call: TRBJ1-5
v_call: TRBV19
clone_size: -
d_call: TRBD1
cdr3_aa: CASNWDRVSVGPQHF
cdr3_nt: TGTGCCAGCAATTGGGACAGGGTGTCCGTAGGGCCCCAGCATTTT

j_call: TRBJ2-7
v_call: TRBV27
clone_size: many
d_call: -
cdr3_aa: CASSLVGVDEQYF
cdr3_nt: TGTGCCAGCAGTTTAGTGGGAGTTGACGAGCAGTACTTC

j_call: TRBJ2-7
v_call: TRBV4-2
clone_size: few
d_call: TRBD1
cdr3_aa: CASSQRFRDSNYEQYF
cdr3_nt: TGTGCCAGCAGCCAAAGGTTCCGGGACAGCAACTACGAGCAGTACTTC